The source of this T cell receptor (beta chain) is a study of blood T cell repertoires in COVID-19 (dated by TCRdb to about 2020). At the level of the whole study: Collaborator samples came from the United States, Italy and Spain and covered acute and convalescent phases of COVID-19. The prospective study material was composed of cDNA or gDNA derived from T cells, B-cell-depleted T cells, or PBMCs. Deeply sampled blood TCRbeta repertoires from subjects exposed to, actively infected with, or recovered from COVID-19 were included in the dataset. The repertoires were made available in a free public database intended to serve as a resource for research on the immune response to SARS-CoV-2. The samples were drawn from the first 160 participants of the ongoing ImmuneRACE study and from over 950 subjects provided by 6 global collaborators. Nearly every sample came with metadata listing a de-identified subject ID, COVID-19 status, age in years and sex. Where available, HLA class I and class II types were taken from metadata supplied by the sample provider and were not determined by assay-based typing.

Collaborating institutions collected whole blood in K2EDTA tubes following their own protocols. Collaborator samples were shipped for TCRbeta analysis as frozen whole blood, isolated PBMCs, or DNA extracted from either sample type. For CDR1 and CDR2, the germline V gene (reference sequence) lists MNHEY and SMNVEV. CDR3 length: 13 amino acids, cysteine to phenylalanine. Only the CDR3 region is kept as DNA, spanning 39 bases read in frame from base 1. The germline V end is reduced by 3 bases and the J end by 5 bases; junction bases left unmatched: 3. A word on this clone: Its antigen has not been determined. No base qualities exist here, and no much larger clone lies one base off it.

The full study reports these points: The quantity of clinical and demographic metadata differed by source and by participant and was supplied without curation.

TCRbeta CDR3 regions were amplified from genomic DNA by means of the immunoSEQ Assay, a bias-controlled multiplex PCR. As for the original processing: Nucleated cell counts per sample were estimated from amplification of reference gene primers within the assay. Sequence reads were collapsed and filtered to measure the absolute abundance of every unique TCRbeta CDR3 rearrangement. Productive Simpson clonality was computed per sample as the square root of Simpson's diversity index over productive rearrangements. Here the immuneACCESS table is served through TCRdb, limited to in-frame sequences with V and J called. Missing clones are a known gap in these copies; in checked studies unresolved V genes cover under half, and the rest lacks a known reason. V, J and clone size derive from that table, while D and trimming were established from the DNA sequence. This sample lists roughly 250,000 clones; approximately 78% were detected once. The ten largest clones take up around an eighth of the sample.

This clonotype originated in a woman aged 60-75 years with active or convalescent COVID-19. Sequenced sample: peripheral blood. The receptor chain draws on TRBV27 and TRBJ1-1, with TRBD1 matching 7 junction bases. The encoded CDR3 is CASSLTGQTEAFF. The DNA is as follows: TGTGCCAGCAGTTTGACAGGGCAAACTGAAGCTTTCTTT.